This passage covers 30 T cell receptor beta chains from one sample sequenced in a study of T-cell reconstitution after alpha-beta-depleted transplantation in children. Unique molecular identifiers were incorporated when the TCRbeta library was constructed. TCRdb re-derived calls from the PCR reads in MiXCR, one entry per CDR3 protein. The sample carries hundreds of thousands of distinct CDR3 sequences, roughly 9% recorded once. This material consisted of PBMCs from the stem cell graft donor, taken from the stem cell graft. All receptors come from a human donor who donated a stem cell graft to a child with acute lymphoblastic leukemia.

CDR3 region: CATSSRSREQFF. The CDR3 DNA is TGTGCCACCAGCAGCAGGAGCCGTGAGCAGTTCTTC. This chain links TRBV15 with TRBJ2-1; no reliable D call. Germline V gene lookup returns CDR1 LNHNV and CDR2 YYDKDF (reference sequence). Deletions cut 3 bases from V and 9 bases from J, with 9 bases between. CDR3 length: 12 residues.

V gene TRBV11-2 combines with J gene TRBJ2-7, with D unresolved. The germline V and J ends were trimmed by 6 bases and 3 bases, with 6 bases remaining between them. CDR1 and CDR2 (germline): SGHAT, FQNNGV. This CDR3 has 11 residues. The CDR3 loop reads CASSFYYEQYF. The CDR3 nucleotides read TGTGCCAGCAGTTTCTACTACGAGCAGTACTTC.

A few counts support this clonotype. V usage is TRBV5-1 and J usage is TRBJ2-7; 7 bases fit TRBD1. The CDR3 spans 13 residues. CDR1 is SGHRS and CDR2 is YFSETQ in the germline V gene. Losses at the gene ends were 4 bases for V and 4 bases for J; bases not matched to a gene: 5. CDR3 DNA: TGCGCCAGCAGCGCCCGGGACAGATACGAGCAGTACTTC. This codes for CASSARDRYEQYF.

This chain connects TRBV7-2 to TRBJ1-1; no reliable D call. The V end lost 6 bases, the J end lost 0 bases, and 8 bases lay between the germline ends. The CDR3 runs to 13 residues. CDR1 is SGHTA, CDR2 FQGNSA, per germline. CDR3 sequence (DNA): TGTGCCAGCAGGTCTAACATGAACACTGAAGCTTTCTTT. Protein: CASRSNMNTEAFF.

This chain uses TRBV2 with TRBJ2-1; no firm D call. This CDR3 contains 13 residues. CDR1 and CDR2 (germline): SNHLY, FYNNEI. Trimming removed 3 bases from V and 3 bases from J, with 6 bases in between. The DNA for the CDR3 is TGTGCCAGCAGTGACAGAATCTACAATGAGCAGTTCTTC. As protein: CASSDRIYNEQFF.

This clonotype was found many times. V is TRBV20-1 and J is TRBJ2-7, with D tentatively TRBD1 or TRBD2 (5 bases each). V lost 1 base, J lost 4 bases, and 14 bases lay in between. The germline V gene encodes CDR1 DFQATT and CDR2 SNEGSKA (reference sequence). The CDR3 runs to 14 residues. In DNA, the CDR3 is TGCAGTGCTAGAGGGGGGAGTGGCCCTTACGAGCAGTACTTC. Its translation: CSARGGSGPYEQYF.

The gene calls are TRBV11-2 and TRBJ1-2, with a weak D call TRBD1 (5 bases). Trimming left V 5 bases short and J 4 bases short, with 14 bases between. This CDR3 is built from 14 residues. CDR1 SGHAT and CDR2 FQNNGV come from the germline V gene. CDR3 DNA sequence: TGTGCCAGCAGCCCCCTCGGGGGGGGCTATGGCTACACCTTC. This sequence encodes CASSPLGGGYGYTF.

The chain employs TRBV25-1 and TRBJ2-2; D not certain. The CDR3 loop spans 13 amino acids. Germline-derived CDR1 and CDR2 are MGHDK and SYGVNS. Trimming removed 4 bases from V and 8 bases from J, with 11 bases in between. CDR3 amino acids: CASSGYRLGELFF. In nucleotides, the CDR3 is TGTGCCAGCAGTGGATACCGGCTGGGGGAGCTGTTTTTT. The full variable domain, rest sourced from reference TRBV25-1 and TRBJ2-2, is EADIYQTPRYLVIGTGKKITLECSQTMGHDKMYWYQQDPGMELHLIHYSYGVNSTEKGDLSSESTVSRIRTEHFPLTLESARPSHTSQYLCASSGYRLGELFFGEGSRLTVL.

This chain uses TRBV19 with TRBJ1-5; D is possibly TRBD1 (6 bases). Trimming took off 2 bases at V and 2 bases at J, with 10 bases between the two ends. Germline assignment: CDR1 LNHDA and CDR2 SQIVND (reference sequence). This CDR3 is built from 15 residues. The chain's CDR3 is CASSIYRDGNQPQHF. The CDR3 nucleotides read TGTGCCAGTAGTATATACAGGGACGGCAATCAGCCCCAGCATTTT.

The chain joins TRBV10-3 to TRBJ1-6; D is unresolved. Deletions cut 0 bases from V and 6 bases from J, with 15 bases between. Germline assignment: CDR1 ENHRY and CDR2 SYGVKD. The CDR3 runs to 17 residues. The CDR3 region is CAISESRGDTLNSPLHF. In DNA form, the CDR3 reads TGTGCCATCAGTGAGTCCCGGGGTGACACCCTTAATTCACCCCTCCACTTT.

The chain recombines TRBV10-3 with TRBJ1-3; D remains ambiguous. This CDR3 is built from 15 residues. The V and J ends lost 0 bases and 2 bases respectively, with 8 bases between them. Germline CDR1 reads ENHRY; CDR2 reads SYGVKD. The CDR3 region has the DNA TGTGCCATCAGTGAGTCTTGGGGAACTGGAAACACCATATATTTT. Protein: CAISESWGTGNTIYF.

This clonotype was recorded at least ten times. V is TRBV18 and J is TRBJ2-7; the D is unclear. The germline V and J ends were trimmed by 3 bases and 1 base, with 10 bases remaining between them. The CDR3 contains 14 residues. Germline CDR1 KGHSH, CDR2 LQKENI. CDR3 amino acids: CASSPVTESYEQYF. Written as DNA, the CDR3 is TGTGCCAGCTCACCGGTCACAGAATCCTACGAGCAGTACTTC.

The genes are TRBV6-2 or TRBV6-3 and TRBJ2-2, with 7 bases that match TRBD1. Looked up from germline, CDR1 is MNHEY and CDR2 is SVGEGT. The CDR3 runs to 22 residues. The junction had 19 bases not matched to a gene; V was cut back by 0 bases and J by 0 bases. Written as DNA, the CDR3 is TGTGCCAGCAGTTACTCGAAAGGGGGCTGGGTCAGAAAGTTCGCGAACACCGGGGAGCTGTTTTTT. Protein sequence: CASSYSKGGWVRKFANTGELFF.

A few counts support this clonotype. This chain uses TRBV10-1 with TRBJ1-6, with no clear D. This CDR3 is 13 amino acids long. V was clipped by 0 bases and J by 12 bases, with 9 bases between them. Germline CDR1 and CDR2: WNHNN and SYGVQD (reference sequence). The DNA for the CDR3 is TGCGCCAGCAGTGAGTCGTTCGTTGGACCCCTCCACTTT. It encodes CASSESFVGPLHF.

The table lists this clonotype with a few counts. CDR3 in amino acids: CSVEDLGQAWFSNEQFF. The CDR3 DNA reads TGCAGCGTTGAAGATCTGGGACAGGCTTGGTTCTCCAATGAGCAGTTCTTC. The chain links TRBV29-1 to TRBJ2-1, with 8 bases aligning to TRBD1. With 0 bases clipped from V and 6 bases from J, the junction kept 13 bases outside the gene matches. The CDR3 sequence is 17 residues long. Germline V lookup: CDR1 SQVTM, CDR2 ANQGSEA.

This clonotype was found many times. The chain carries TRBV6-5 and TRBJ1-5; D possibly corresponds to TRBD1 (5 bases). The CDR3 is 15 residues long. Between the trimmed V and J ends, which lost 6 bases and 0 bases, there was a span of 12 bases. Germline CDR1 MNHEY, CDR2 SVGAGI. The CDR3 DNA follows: TGTGCCAGCAGACGCCGGGGGGATAGCAATCAGCCCCAGCATTTT. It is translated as CASRRRGDSNQPQHF.

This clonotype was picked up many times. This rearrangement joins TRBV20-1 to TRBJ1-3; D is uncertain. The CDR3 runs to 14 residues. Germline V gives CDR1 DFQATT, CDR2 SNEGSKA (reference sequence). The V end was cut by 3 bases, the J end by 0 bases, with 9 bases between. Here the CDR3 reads CSASPLFSGNTIYF. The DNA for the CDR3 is TGCAGTGCTAGTCCTCTTTTCTCTGGAAACACCATATATTTT.

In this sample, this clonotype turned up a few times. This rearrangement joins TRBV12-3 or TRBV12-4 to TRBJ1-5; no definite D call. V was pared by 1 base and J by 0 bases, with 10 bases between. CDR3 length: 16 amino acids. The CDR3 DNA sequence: TGTGCCAGCAGTTTAGACAGTAGAGATAGCAATCAGCCCCAGCATTTT. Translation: CASSLDSRDSNQPQHF.

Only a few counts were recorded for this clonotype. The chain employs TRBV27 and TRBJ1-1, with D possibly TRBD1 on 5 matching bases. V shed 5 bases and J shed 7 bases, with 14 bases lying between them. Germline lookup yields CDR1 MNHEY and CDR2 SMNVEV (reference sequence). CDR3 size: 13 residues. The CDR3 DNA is TGTGCCAGCAGTCATACACCAACAGGTGAAGCTTTCTTT. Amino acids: CASSHTPTGEAFF.

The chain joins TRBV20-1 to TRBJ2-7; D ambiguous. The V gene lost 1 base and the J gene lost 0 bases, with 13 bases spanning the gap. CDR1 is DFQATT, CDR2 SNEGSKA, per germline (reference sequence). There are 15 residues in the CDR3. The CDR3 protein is CSARVQPANSYEQYF. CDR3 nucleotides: TGCAGTGCTAGAGTTCAGCCAGCTAACTCCTACGAGCAGTACTTC.

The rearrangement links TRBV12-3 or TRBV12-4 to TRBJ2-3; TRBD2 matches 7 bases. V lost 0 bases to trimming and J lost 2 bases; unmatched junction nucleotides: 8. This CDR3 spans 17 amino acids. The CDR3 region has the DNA TGTGCCAGCAGTTTAGCTTCCCGCGGACTAGTCACAGATACGCAGTATTTT. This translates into CASSLASRGLVTDTQYF.

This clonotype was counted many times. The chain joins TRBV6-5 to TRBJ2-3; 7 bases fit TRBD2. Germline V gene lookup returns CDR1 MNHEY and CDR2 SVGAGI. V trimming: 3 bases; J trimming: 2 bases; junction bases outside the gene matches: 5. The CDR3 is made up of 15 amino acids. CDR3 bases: TGTGCCAGCAGTTATCTAGCGGAGTTCACAGATACGCAGTATTTT. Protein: CASSYLAEFTDTQYF.

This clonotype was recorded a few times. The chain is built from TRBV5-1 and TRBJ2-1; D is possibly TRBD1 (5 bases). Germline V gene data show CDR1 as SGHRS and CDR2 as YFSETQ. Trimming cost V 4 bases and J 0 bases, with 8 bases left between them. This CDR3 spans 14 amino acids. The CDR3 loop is CASSDSSSYNEQFF. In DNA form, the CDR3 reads TGCGCCAGCAGCGACAGCTCCTCCTACAATGAGCAGTTCTTC.

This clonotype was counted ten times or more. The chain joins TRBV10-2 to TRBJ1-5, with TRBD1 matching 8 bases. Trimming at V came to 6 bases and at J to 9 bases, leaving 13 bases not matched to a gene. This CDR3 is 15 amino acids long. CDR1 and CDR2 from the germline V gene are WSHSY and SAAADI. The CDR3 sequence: CASRVPSGQDLPQHF. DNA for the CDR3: TGCGCCAGCAGGGTTCCCTCGGGACAGGATCTGCCCCAGCATTTT.

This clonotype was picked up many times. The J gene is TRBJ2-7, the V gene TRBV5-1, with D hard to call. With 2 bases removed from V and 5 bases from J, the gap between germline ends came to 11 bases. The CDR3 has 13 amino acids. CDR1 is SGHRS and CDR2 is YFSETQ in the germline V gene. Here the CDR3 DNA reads TGCGCCAGCAGCTTTCGTGGGTACGACGAGCAGTACTTC. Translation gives CASSFRGYDEQYF.

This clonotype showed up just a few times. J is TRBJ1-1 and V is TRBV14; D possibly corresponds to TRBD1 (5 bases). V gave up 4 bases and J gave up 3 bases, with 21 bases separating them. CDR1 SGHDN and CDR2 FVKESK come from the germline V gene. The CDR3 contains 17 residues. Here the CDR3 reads CASSRNRGGLLDTEAFF. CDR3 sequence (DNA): TGTGCCAGCAGCCGAAACCGGGGGGGACTTTTGGACACTGAAGCTTTCTTT. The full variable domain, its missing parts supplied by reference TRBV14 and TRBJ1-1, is EAGVTQFPSHSVIEKGQTVTLRCDPISGHDNLYWYRRVMGKEIKFLLHFVKESKQDESGMPNNRFLAERTGGTYSTLKVQPAELEDSGVYFCASSRNRGGLLDTEAFFGQGTRLTVV.

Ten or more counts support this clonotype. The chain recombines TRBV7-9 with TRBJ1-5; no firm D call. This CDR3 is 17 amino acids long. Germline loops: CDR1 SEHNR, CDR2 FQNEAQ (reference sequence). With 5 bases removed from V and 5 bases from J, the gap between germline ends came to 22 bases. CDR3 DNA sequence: TGTGCCAGCAGCCCCACCGTAGGGCTTGTGAGGGATCAGCCCCAGCATTTT. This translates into CASSPTVGLVRDQPQHF. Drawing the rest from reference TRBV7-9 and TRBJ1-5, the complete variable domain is DTGVSQNPRHKITKRGQNVTFRCDPISEHNRLYWYRQTLGQGPEFLTYFQNEAQLEKSRLLSDRFSAERPKGSFSTLEIQRTEQGDSAMYLCASSPTVGLVRDQPQHFGDGTRLSIL.

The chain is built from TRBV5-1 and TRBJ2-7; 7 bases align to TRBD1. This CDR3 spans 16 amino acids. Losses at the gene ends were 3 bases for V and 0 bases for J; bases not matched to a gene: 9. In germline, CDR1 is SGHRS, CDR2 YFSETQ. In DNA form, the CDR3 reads TGCGCCAGCAGCTCCGGGGACAGCCCGAGCTCCTACGAGCAGTACTTC. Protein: CASSSGDSPSSYEQYF.

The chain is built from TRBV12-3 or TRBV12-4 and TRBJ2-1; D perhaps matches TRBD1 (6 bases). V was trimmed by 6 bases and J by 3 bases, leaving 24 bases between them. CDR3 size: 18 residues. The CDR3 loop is CASRNLEGGGANYNEQFF. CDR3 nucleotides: TGTGCCAGCAGAAATCTCGAAGGGGGTGGGGCGAACTACAATGAGCAGTTCTTC.

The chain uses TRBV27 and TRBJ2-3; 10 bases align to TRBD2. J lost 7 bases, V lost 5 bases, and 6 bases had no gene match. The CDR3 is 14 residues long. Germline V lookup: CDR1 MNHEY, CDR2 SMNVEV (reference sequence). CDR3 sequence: CASSKIAGGHTQYF. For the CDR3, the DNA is TGTGCCAGCAGTAAAATAGCGGGGGGCCATACGCAGTATTTT.